This section outlines one T cell receptor beta chain sequence together with its context. Its antigen is not identified. This may be a read error, as it is one base from a much larger clone. TCR alpha and beta CDR3 regions were amplified from RNA using iRepertoire nested multiplex PCR. Tissue mRNA or PBMC total RNA, 100-400 ng, went into one-step reverse transcription and amplification. TCRdb processed the multiplex PCR reads anew with MiXCR; each CDR3 protein has one entry. The sample shows 3,000 to 4,000 distinct CDR3 sequences, more than 40% of them seen only once. The data derive from a study of glioma-infiltrating T cells. The germline V gene encodes CDR1 LGHDT and CDR2 YNNKEL (reference sequence). The V end was cut by 6 bases, the J end by 1 base, with 12 bases between. This CDR3 comprises 14 residues. General study results and limits: CDR3 overlap between tissue and blood was very small. Above-expected tissue-blood divergence occurred in all gliomas, most in low-grade ones.

The sequence was collected from a human donor with low-grade glioma or glioblastoma, undergoing nonglioma brain surgery, or in good health (not recorded which). Sequences were obtained from glioma tissue, nonneoplastic brain tissue, or PBMCs (not recorded which). This rearrangement joins TRBV3-1 to TRBJ2-5, with TRBD1 as a possible D gene (6 bases). The chain's CDR3 is CASRRTGTQETQYF. The CDR3 DNA sequence: TGTGCCAGCAGGCGAACAGGGACCCAAGAGACCCAGTACTTC.